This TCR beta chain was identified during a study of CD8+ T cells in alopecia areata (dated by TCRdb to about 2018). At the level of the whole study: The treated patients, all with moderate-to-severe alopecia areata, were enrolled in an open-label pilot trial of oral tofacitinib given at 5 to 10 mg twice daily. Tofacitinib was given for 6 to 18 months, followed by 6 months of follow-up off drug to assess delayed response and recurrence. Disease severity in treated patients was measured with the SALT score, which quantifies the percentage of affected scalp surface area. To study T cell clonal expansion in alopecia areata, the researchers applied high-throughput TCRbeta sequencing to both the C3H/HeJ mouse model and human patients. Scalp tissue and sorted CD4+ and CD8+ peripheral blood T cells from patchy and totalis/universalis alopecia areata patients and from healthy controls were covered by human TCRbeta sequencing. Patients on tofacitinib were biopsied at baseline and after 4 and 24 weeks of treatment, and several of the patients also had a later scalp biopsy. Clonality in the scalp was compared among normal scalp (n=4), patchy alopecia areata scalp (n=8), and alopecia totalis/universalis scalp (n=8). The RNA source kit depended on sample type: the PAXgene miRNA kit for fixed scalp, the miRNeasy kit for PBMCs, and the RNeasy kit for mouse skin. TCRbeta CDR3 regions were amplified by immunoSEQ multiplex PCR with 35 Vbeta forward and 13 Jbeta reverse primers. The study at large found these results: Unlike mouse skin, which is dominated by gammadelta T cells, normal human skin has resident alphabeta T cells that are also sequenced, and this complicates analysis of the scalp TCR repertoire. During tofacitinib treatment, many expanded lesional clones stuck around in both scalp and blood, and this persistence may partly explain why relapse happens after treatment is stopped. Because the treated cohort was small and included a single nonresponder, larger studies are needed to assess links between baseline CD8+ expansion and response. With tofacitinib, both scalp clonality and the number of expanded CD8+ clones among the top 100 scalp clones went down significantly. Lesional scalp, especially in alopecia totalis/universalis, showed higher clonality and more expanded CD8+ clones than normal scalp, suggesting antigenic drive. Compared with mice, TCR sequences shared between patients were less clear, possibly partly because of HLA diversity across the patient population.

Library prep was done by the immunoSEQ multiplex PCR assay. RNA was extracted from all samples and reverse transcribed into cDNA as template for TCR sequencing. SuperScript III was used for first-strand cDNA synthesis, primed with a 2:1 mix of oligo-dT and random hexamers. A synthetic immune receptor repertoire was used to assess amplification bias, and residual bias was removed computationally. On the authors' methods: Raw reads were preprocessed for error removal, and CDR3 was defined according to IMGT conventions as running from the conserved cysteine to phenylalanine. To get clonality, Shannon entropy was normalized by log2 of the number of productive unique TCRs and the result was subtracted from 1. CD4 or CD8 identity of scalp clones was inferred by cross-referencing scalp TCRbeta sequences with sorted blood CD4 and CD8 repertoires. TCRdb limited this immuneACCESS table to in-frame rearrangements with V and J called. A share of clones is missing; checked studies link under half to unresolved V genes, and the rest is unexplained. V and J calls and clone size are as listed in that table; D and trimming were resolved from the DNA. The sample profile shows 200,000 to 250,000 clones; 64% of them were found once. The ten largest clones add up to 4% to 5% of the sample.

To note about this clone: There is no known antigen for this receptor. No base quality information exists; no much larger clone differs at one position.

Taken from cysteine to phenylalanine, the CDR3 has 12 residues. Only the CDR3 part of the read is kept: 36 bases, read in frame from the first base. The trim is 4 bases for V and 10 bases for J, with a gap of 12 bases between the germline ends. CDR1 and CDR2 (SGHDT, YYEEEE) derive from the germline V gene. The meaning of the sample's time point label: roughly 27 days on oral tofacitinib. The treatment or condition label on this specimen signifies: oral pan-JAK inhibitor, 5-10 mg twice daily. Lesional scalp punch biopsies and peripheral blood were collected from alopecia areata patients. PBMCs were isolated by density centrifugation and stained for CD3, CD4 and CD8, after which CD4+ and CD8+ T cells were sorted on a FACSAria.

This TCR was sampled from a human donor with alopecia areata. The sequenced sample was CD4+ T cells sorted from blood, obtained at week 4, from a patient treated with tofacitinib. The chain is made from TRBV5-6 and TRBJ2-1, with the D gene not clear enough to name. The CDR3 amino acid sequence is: CASSLSLGEQFF. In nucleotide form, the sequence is TGTGCCAGCAGCCTTTCCCTTGGAGAGCAGTTCTTC.